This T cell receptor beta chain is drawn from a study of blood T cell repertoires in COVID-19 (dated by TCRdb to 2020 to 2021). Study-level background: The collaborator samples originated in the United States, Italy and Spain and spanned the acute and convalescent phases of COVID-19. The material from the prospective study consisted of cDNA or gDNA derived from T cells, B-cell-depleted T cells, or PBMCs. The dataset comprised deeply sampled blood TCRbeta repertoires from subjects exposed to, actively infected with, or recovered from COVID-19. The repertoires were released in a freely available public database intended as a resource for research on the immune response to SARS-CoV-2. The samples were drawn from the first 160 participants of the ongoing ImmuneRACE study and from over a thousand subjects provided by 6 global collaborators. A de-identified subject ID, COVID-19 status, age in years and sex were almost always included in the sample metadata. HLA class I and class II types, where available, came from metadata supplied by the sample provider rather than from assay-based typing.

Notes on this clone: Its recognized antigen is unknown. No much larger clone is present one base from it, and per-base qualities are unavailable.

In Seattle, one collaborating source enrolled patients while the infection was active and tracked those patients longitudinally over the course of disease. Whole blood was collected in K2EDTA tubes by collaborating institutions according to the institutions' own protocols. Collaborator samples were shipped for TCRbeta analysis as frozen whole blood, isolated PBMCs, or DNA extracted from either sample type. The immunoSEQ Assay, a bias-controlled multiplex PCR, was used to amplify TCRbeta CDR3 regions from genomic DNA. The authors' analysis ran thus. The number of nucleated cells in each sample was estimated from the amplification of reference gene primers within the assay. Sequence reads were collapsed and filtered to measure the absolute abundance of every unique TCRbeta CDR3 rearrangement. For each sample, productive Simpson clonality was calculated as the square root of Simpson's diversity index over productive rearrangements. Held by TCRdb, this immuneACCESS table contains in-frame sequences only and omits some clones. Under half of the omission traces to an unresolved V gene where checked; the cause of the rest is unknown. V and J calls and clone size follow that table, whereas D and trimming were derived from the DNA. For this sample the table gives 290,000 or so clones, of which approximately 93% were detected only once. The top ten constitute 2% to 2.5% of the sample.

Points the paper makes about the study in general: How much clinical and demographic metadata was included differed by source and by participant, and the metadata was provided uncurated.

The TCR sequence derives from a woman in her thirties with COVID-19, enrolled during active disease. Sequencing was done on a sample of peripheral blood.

The nucleotide sequence reads TGTGCCAGCAGCACGGACAGGGGACGTAACTATGGCTACACCTTC. Translation gives CASSTDRGRNYGYTF. The rearrangement combines TRBV5-6 with TRBJ1-2; the central 9 bases match TRBD1. Per the germline V gene, SGHDT is the CDR1 and YYEEEE is the CDR2. The germline V end is reduced by 4 bases and the J end by 1 base; junction bases left unmatched: 5. Including the terminal cysteine and phenylalanine, the CDR3 comprises 15 residues. This entry keeps only the CDR3 DNA: 45 bases, framed from base 1.